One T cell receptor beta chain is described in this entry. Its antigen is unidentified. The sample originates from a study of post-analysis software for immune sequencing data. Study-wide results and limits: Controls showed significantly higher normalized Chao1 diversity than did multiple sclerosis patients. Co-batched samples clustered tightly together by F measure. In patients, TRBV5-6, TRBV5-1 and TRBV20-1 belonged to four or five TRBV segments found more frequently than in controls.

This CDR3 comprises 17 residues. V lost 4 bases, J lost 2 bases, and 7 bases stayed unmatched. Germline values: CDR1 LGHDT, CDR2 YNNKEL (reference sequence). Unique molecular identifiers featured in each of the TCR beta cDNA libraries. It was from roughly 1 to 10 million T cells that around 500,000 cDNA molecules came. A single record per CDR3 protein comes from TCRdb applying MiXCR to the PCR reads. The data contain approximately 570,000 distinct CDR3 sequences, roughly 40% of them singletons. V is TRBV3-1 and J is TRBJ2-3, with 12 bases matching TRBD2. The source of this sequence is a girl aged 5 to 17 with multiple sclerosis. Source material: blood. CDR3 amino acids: CASSLLGTSGSTDTQYF. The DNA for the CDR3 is TGTGCCAGCAGCCTCTTAGGGACTAGCGGGTCCACAGATACGCAGTATTTT.